The rows below give T cell receptor beta chains drawn from one sample of a study of blood T cell repertoires in COVID-19. The method was immunoSEQ multiplex PCR; TCRdb's version includes in-frame clones alone and lacks a portion of them. The profile covers fewer than 200,000 clones, with about three quarters appearing a single time and approximately 2.6% taken by the ten largest. The sample taken for sequencing was peripheral blood. The receptor set was obtained from a man between 70 and 80 years old with acute or convalescent COVID-19. Each CDR3 is given with its conserved first and last residue. Fields, in order: J gene, D gene, V gene, clone size, CDR3 protein, CDR3 DNA. The D gene is left open where the match is weak. Only part of the rows carry a size: once, few, many, or a class if the clone is expanded.

j_call: TRBJ2-3; d_call: TRBD2; v_call: TRBV9; clone_size: once; cdr3_aa: CASSAPGLAGRSTDTQYF; cdr3_nt: TGTGCCAGCAGCGCGCCGGGACTAGCGGGCCGCAGCACAGATACGCAGTATTTT
j_call: TRBJ2-7; d_call: TRBD1; v_call: TRBV6-5; clone_size: -; cdr3_aa: CATSGTGSYEQYF; cdr3_nt: TGTGCCACGTCCGGGACAGGCTCCTACGAGCAGTACTTC
j_call: TRBJ2-2; d_call: TRBD2; v_call: TRBV19; clone_size: -; cdr3_aa: CASSISSASGATGELFF; cdr3_nt: TGTGCCAGTAGTATCTCGTCGGCTAGCGGGGCCACCGGGGAGCTGTTTTTT
j_call: TRBJ1-1; d_call: -; v_call: TRBV5-6; clone_size: -; cdr3_aa: CASSLGWGGGTEAFF; cdr3_nt: TGTGCCAGCAGCTTGGGGTGGGGCGGCGGCACTGAAGCTTTCTTT
j_call: TRBJ2-1; d_call: TRBD2; v_call: TRBV10-3; clone_size: -; cdr3_aa: CAISETSGISGEQFF; cdr3_nt: TGTGCCATCAGTGAGACTAGCGGGATATCGGGCGAGCAGTTCTTC
j_call: TRBJ1-1; d_call: -; v_call: TRBV11-2; clone_size: -; cdr3_aa: CASSLGGPGAEAFF; cdr3_nt: TGTGCCAGCAGCTTAGGGGGGCCCGGCGCTGAAGCTTTCTTT
j_call: TRBJ1-3; d_call: -; v_call: TRBV18; clone_size: -; cdr3_aa: CASSPKAGPVSGNTIYF; cdr3_nt: TGTGCCAGCTCACCAAAGGCAGGCCCCGTCTCTGGAAACACCATATATTTT
j_call: TRBJ1-2; d_call: TRBD1; v_call: TRBV27; clone_size: -; cdr3_aa: CASRDRVGGYTF; cdr3_nt: TGTGCCAGCAGGGACAGGGTAGGAGGCTACACCTTC
j_call: TRBJ2-5; d_call: -; v_call: TRBV3-1/TRBV3-2; clone_size: -; cdr3_aa: CASSPRLVGETQYF; cdr3_nt: TGTGCCAGCAGCCCCCGACTAGTGGGAGAGACCCAGTACTTC
j_call: TRBJ1-1; d_call: -; v_call: TRBV9; clone_size: -; cdr3_aa: CASKWFARKNTEAFF; cdr3_nt: TGTGCCAGCAAGTGGTTCGCCAGAAAGAACACTGAAGCTTTCTTT
j_call: TRBJ1-6; d_call: -; v_call: TRBV27; clone_size: few; cdr3_aa: CASSSTSFPGVYSPLHF; cdr3_nt: TGTGCCAGCAGTTCCACCTCTTTTCCGGGGGTGTATTCACCCCTCCACTTT